The clone carrying this TCR beta chain was observed a handful of times. Its antigen is unknown. Germline CDR1 and CDR2: SGHRS and YFSETQ. There are 16 residues in the CDR3. The junction had 8 bases not matched to a gene; V was cut back by 4 bases and J by 2 bases. This record belongs to a study of identical twins. Study results and caveats: Carriage of fewer insertions was seen in abundant cord blood beta clonotypes, whereas memory repertoires showed none.

The authors used template switching to add a universal primer site and gave cDNA unique molecular identifiers. TCRdb independently ran MiXCR on the 5' RACE reads; one entry per CDR3 protein. The table includes 1.5 million to 2 million distinct CDR3 sequences, roughly 35% detected once. This clonotype was obtained from a newborn girl in good health. The material sequenced was cord blood. V gene TRBV5-1 combines with J gene TRBJ2-2, with 7 bases identical to TRBD1. The DNA of the CDR3 is TGCGCCAGCAGCCCGAGGACAGGTTCCAACACCGGGGAGCTGTTTTTT. This translates into CASSPRTGSNTGELFF.